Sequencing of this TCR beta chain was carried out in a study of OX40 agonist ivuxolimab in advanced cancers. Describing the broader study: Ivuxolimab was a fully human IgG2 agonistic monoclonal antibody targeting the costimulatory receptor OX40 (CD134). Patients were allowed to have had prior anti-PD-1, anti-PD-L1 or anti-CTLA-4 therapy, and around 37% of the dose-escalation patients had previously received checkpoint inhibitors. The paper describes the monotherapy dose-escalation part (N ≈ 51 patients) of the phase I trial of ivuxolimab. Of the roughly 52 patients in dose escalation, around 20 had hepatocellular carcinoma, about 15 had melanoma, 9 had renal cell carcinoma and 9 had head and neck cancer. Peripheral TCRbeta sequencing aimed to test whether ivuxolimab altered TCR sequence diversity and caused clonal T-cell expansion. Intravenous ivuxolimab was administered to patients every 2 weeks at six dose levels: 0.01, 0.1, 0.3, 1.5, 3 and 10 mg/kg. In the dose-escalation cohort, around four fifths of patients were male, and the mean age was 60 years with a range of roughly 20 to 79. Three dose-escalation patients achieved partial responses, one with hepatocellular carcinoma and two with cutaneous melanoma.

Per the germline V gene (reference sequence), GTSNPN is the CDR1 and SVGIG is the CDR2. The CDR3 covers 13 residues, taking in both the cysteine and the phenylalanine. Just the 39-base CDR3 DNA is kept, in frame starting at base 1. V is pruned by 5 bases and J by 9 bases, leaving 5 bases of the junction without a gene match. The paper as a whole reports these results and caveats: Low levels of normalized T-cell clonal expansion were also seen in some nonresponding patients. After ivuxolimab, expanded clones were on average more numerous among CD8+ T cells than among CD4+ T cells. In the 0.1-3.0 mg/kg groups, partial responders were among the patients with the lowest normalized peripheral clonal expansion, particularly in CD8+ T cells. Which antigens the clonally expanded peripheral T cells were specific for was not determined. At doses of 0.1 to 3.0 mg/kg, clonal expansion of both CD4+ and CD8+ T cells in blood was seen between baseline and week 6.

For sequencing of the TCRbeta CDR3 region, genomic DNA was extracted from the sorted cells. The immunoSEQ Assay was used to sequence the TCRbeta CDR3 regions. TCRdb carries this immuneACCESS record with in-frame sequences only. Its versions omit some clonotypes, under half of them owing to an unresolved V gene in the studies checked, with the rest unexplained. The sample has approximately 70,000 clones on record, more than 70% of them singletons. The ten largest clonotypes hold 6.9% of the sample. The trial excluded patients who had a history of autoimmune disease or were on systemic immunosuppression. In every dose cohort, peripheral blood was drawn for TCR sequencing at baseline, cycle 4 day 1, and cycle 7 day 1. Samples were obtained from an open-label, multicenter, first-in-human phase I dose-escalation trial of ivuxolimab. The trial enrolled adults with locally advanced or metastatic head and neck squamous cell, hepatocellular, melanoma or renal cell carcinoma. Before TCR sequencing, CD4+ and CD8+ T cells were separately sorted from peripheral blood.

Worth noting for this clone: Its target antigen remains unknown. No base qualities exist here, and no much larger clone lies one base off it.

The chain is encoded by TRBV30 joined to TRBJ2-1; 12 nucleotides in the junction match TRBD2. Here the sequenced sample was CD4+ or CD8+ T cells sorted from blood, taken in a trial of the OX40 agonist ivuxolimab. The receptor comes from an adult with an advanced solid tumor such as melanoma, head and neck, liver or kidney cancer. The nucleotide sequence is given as TGTGCCTGGGGACTAGCGGGATATAGTGAGCAGTTCTTC. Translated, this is CAWGLAGYSEQFF. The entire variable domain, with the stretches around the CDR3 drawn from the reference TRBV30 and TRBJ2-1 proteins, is SQTIHQWPATLVQPVGSPLSLECTVEGTSNPNLYWYRQAAGRGLQLLFYSVGIGQISSEVPQNLSASRPQDRQFILSSKKLLLSDSGFYLCAWGLAGYSEQFFGPGTRLTVL.